What follows are 16 T cell receptor beta chains derived from one specimen sequenced in a study of T cells after yellow fever vaccination. MiXCR was run by TCRdb on the 5' RACE reads, yielding one entry per CDR3 protein. The data contain about 360,000 distinct CDR3 sequences, over 5% of them singletons. The sequenced sample was PBMCs, obtained 5 days after the yellow fever booster vaccination. These receptors were obtained from a man aged 25 to 40 who received the YFV17D yellow fever vaccine.

The chain has TRBV12-3 or TRBV12-4 and TRBJ2-4; maybe TRBD2 (6 bases). There are 14 residues in the CDR3. V was clipped by 5 bases and J by 5 bases, with 13 bases between them. This CDR3 is CASSGGPGQNIQYF. CDR3 coding DNA: TGTGCCAGCAGTGGAGGGCCGGGTCAAAACATTCAGTACTTC.

The chain combines TRBV6-5 with TRBJ2-1, with 7 bases lining up with TRBD1. V lost 5 bases and J lost 7; bases outside the gene matches: 8. Germline CDR1 is MNHEY and CDR2 is SVGAGI. The CDR3 is 14 amino acids. The CDR3 DNA reads TGTGCCAGCAGTAGGACAACAGGGGCTAATGAGCAGTTCTTC. Translation gives CASSRTTGANEQFF.

J is TRBJ2-3 and V is TRBV10-1, with D maybe TRBD2 (6 bases). The CDR3 length is 16 residues. Trimming took 2 bases from V and 2 from J, leaving 14 bases between them. Germline CDR1 WNHNN, CDR2 SYGVQD (reference sequence). The CDR3 DNA follows: TGCGCCAGCAGTGAGGGGCCGGCGGGATCCACAGATACGCAGTATTTT. As protein: CASSEGPAGSTDTQYF.

The V and J genes are TRBV24-1 and TRBJ2-1, with 10 bases identical to TRBD1. The germline gives CDR1 KGHDR, CDR2 SFDVKD. The V and J ends lost 10 bases and 6 bases, in that order; junction bases with no gene match: 8. The CDR3 length is 14 residues. For the CDR3, the DNA is TGTGCCACACAGGGACAGGGGAAAGGCAATGAGCAGTTCTTC. This translates into CATQGQGKGNEQFF.

The chain couples TRBV20-1 to TRBJ2-2; TRBD2 might be the D (5 bases). Trimming stripped 0 bases from V and 9 bases from J, with 14 bases between. The CDR3 covers 14 residues. Germline lookup yields CDR1 DFQATT and CDR2 SNEGSKA (reference sequence). The CDR3 protein is CSAREAGPRRELFF. Written as DNA, the CDR3 is TGCAGTGCTAGAGAGGCGGGCCCCAGGAGGGAGCTGTTTTTT.

This clonotype has a handful of counts. The chain links TRBV14 to TRBJ2-1; tentative D call: TRBD2 (6 bases). The CDR3 length is 16 residues. V shed 1 base and J shed 7 bases, with 17 bases lying between them. Germline CDR1 is SGHDN and CDR2 is FVKESK. The CDR3 region is CASSQVTAGQRNEQFF. The CDR3 bases are TGTGCCAGCAGCCAAGTAACGGCGGGGCAGAGGAATGAGCAGTTCTTC. Filled out from reference TRBV14 and TRBJ2-1, the complete variable domain reads EAGVTQFPSHSVIEKGQTVTLRCDPISGHDNLYWYRRVMGKEIKFLLHFVKESKQDESGMPNNRFLAERTGGTYSTLKVQPAELEDSGVYFCASSQVTAGQRNEQFFGPGTRLTVL.

This clonotype was observed many times. V gene TRBV3-1 combines with J gene TRBJ2-5; no definite D call. The germline V gene has CDR1 LGHDT and CDR2 YNNKEL (reference sequence). Trimming left V 7 bases short and J 2 bases short, with 5 bases between. The CDR3 consists of 11 residues. In nucleotides, the CDR3 is TGTGCCAGCACTCTACAAGAGACCCAGTACTTC. This encodes CASTLQETQYF.

This clonotype was found a few times. V gene TRBV12-3 or TRBV12-4 combines with J gene TRBJ1-2, with no clear D. Trimming took off 5 bases at V and 0 bases at J, with 13 bases between the two ends. The CDR3 is 15 amino acids. CDR3 sequence reads: CASSLESPANYGYTF. The CDR3 DNA reads as TGTGCCAGCAGTCTGGAAAGCCCAGCTAACTATGGCTACACCTTC.

The CDR3 DNA follows: TGTGCCTGGAACAGGGTAGAAGATACGCAGTATTTT. It encodes CAWNRVEDTQYF. V and J are TRBV30 and TRBJ2-3; TRBD1 might be the D (6 bases). V was trimmed by 4 bases and J by 5 bases, leaving 10 bases between them. In germline, CDR1 is GTSNPN, CDR2 SVGIG (reference sequence). CDR3 length: 12 amino acids.

J is TRBJ2-5 and V is TRBV18, with 7 bases matching TRBD2. J gave up 2 bases and V 6 bases, and 15 bases lay outside the gene matches. The CDR3 covers 17 residues. Germline CDR1 and CDR2: KGHSH and LQKENI. The CDR3 nucleotides are TGTGCCAGCTCCCTTAATGCAGCGGGATCCCTTCAAGAGACCCAGTACTTC. Its translation: CASSLNAAGSLQETQYF.

Only a few counts were recorded for this clonotype. The chain joins TRBV14 to TRBJ2-2; D is uncertain. The V end was cut by 1 base, the J end by 1 base, with 7 bases between. The CDR3 is 15 residues long. Per the germline V gene, CDR1 is SGHDN and CDR2 is FVKESK. Written as DNA, the CDR3 is TGTGCCAGCAGCCAAGCCTTAGAGAACACCGGGGAGCTGTTTTTT. Its protein is CASSQALENTGELFF.

This clonotype was found many times. The chain carries TRBV20-1 and TRBJ2-4; D may match TRBD1 or TRBD2 (6 bases each). The V gene's germline CDR1 is DFQATT and CDR2 SNEGSKA (reference sequence). Deletions cut 7 bases from V and 9 bases from J, with 16 bases between. The CDR3 has 12 amino acids. Here the CDR3 DNA reads TGCAGTGGGAGGGACACCTTATTCATTCAGTACTTC. Translated, it gives CSGRDTLFIQYF.

The genes are TRBV28 and TRBJ2-7, with D unresolved. The CDR3 contains 12 residues. The germline V gene has CDR1 MDHEN and CDR2 SYDVKM. The germline V and J ends were trimmed by 7 bases and 6 bases, with 13 bases remaining between them. The CDR3 loop is CASKLVGAEQYF. The CDR3 nucleotides read TGTGCCAGCAAGCTAGTAGGTGCCGAGCAGTACTTC.

The V and J genes are TRBV7-2 and TRBJ2-1; D call uncertain. Germline loops: CDR1 SGHTA, CDR2 FQGNSA. The V end was cut by 5 bases, the J end by 5 bases, with 10 bases between. The CDR3 is 13 amino acids. Here the CDR3 DNA reads TGTGCCAGCAGCCAATATAGTAACAATGAGCAGTTCTTC. Residues: CASSQYSNNEQFF.

The chain couples TRBV24-1 to TRBJ2-6, with D unclear. This CDR3 has 16 residues. From germline, CDR1 is KGHDR and CDR2 SFDVKD. Trimming took 1 base from V and 0 from J, leaving 6 bases between them. The DNA of the CDR3 is TGTGCCACCAGTGATTTCTTCTCCTCTGGGGCCAACGTCCTGACTTTC. This gives the protein CATSDFFSSGANVLTF.

This clonotype was detected only a few times. The chain uses TRBV20-1 and TRBJ2-3, with D tentatively TRBD1 (6 bases). The germline V gene has CDR1 DFQATT and CDR2 SNEGSKA (reference sequence). Trimming left V 4 bases short and J 1 base short, with 18 bases between. The CDR3 has 16 amino acids. In DNA, the CDR3 is TGCAGTGCTATGAGGACAGTCAGAAAGGGCACAGATACGCAGTATTTT. Protein product: CSAMRTVRKGTDTQYF.